Detailed here is one T cell receptor (beta chain). No antigen is known for it. The data stem from a study of OX40 agonist ivuxolimab in advanced cancers. In the study overall: It was ivuxolimab, an agonistic anti-OX40 (CD134) antibody, that patients were treated with.

Study findings and constraints: Some nonresponders additionally presented with little normalized T-cell clonal expansion. Clonal expansion from baseline to week 6 occurred in both CD4+ and CD8+ T cells. On average, a greater number of expanded clones characterised CD8+ T cells relative to CD4+.

CDR1 is SGHDT, CDR2 YYEEEE, per germline. Trimming at V came to 5 bases and at J to 3 bases, leaving 7 bases not matched to a gene. This CDR3 region has 14 residues. Only in-frame clones appear in the TCRdb table, and some are missing; sequencing was by immunoSEQ multiplex PCR. This sample carries more than 55,000 clones, around 87% of them seen once, and the ten largest clones take approximately 4%. The specimen was CD4+ or CD8+ T cells sorted from blood, collected in a trial of the OX40 agonist ivuxolimab. This TCR came from an adult with an advanced solid tumor such as melanoma, head and neck, liver or kidney cancer. The rearrangement uses TRBV5-6 and TRBJ2-7; 8 positions match TRBD1. The CDR3 DNA reads TGTGCCAGCAGTCCCCGGACAGGGAACTACGAGCAGTACTTC. This encodes CASSPRTGNYEQYF.